This TCR beta chain is drawn from a study of control samples from healthy donors and cancer patients. Trimming took off 3 bases at V and 7 bases at J, with 15 bases between the two ends. The germline CDR1 and CDR2 sequences are LGHDT and YNNKEL (reference sequence). CDR3 length: 14 residues. Profiling relied on immunoSEQ multiplex PCR, and the TCRdb table lists in-frame clones only, not all of them. This table has some 74,000 clones, more than 70% appearing once. The sequenced material came from blood. The clonotype comes from a woman between 50 and 59 years old in good health. The chain uses TRBV3-1 (or the pseudogene TRBV3-2) and TRBJ1-2, with D possibly TRBD1 on 5 matching bases. CDR3 region: CASSQGREEAGYTF. CDR3 DNA: TGTGCCAGCAGCCAGGGCAGGGAGGAGGCTGGCTACACCTTC.